By share, the clone carrying this TCR beta chain ranks as medium-sized (0.01 to 0.1%). TRBV12-4/TRBJ1-2 clonotypes were amplified with adaptor-ligated barcode primers. One entry per CDR3 protein results from TCRdb running MiXCR on the multiplex PCR reads. Among over 500 distinct CDR3 sequences listed, 6.2% were seen once. Tregs were sorted as CD4+CD25+CD127-/low cells. V lost 3 bases and J lost 4, with 12 bases in between. CDR3 length: 14 residues. Sequences were obtained from tumor-infiltrating Tregs sorted from the breast tumor. This receptor was identified in a female donor with breast cancer. The rearrangement joins TRBV12-3 or TRBV12-4 to TRBJ1-2; D unclear. CDR3 nucleotide sequence: TGTGCCAGCAGTTTTGCGGGAGCTTCCTATGGCTACACCTTC. Its translation: CASSFAGASYGYTF.